These T cell receptor beta chains were read from a single sample in a study of shared clonotypes between healthy human individuals. Clones were sequenced by immunoSEQ multiplex PCR, and TCRdb holds only the in-frame ones, with some missing. The repertoire consists of roughly 1,600,000 clones, with 97% to 99% occurring once and the leading ten covering 0.36%. What was sequenced was naive CD4+ T cells sorted from blood. The source of these receptors is a man aged 25 to 40 in good health. Each CDR3 is given with its conserved first and last residue. The order of the fields is V gene, clone size, D gene, J gene, CDR3 DNA, CDR3 protein. D genes are given only for firm matches. Clone size appears in some rows only: once, few, many, or a class for an expanded clone.

v_gene: TRBV5-1; abundance: .; d_gene: .; j_gene: TRBJ1-5; CDR3nt: TGCGCCAGCAGAACGGACGTCGCTGGACCCCAGCATTTT; CDR3aa: CASRTDVAGPQHF
v_gene: TRBV28; abundance: .; d_gene: .; j_gene: TRBJ1-5; CDR3nt: TGTGCCAGCACCCTGGCGGGGACGAAGGGGAGCAATCAGCCCCAGCATTTT; CDR3aa: CASTLAGTKGSNQPQHF
v_gene: TRBV18; abundance: .; d_gene: .; j_gene: TRBJ1-1; CDR3nt: TGTGCCAGCTCAGTCATTTCGAACACTGAAGCTTTCTTT; CDR3aa: CASSVISNTEAFF
v_gene: TRBV6-1; abundance: .; d_gene: TRBD1; j_gene: TRBJ2-7; CDR3nt: TGTGCCAGCAACCGGGACAGGGGGAGCTCCTACGAGCAGTACTTC; CDR3aa: CASNRDRGSSYEQYF
v_gene: TRBV25-1; abundance: once; d_gene: .; j_gene: TRBJ2-1; CDR3nt: TGTGCCAGCAGTGAGCCCGGGGGCAATGAGCAGTTCTTC; CDR3aa: CASSEPGGNEQFF
v_gene: TRBV14; abundance: .; d_gene: .; j_gene: TRBJ1-2; CDR3nt: TGTGCCAGCAGCCAAGGCCGGGCCGGCTACACCTTC; CDR3aa: CASSQGRAGYTF
v_gene: TRBV9; abundance: .; d_gene: .; j_gene: TRBJ2-3; CDR3nt: TGTGCCAGCAGCGCCCGGAGGGGGGACGCAGATACGCAGTATTTT; CDR3aa: CASSARRGDADTQYF
v_gene: TRBV9; abundance: .; d_gene: .; j_gene: TRBJ2-5; CDR3nt: TGTGCCAGCAGCGTAGCCCCCCCAGAGACCCAGTACTTC; CDR3aa: CASSVAPPETQYF
v_gene: TRBV7-8; abundance: .; d_gene: .; j_gene: TRBJ2-1; CDR3nt: TGTGCCAGCAGCCCCCCCGGTGATGAGCAGTTCTTC; CDR3aa: CASSPPGDEQFF
v_gene: TRBV6-5; abundance: .; d_gene: .; j_gene: TRBJ1-5; CDR3nt: TGTGCCAGCAGCTCTCAATCATTTGGCAATCAGCCCCAGCATTTT; CDR3aa: CASSSQSFGNQPQHF
v_gene: TRBV6-1; abundance: .; d_gene: .; j_gene: TRBJ2-1; CDR3nt: TGTGCCAGCAGTGACGGGGCCGGAAATGAGCAGTTCTTC; CDR3aa: CASSDGAGNEQFF
v_gene: TRBV11-2; abundance: once; d_gene: TRBD1; j_gene: TRBJ1-1; CDR3nt: TGTGCCAGCAGCTTAGTGGGACAGGGGTTCACTGAAGCTTTCTTT; CDR3aa: CASSLVGQGFTEAFF
v_gene: TRBV28; abundance: .; d_gene: .; j_gene: TRBJ2-7; CDR3nt: TGTGCCAGCAGTTCGCAGGGCCCTAGAGAGCAGTACTTC; CDR3aa: CASSSQGPREQYF
v_gene: TRBV28; abundance: .; d_gene: .; j_gene: TRBJ1-2; CDR3nt: TGTGCAGCCTCCGGGGGCTCCCCGTCGGCTCTCCGGGGCTACACCTTC; CDR3aa: CAASGGSPSALRGYTF
v_gene: TRBV10-2; abundance: .; d_gene: TRBD1; j_gene: TRBJ2-7; CDR3nt: TGCGCCAGCAACCGGGACAGGGGCTACGAGCAGTACTTC; CDR3aa: CASNRDRGYEQYF
v_gene: TRBV7-3; abundance: .; d_gene: TRBD2; j_gene: TRBJ2-3; CDR3nt: TGTGCCAGCAGCGCAGCGGGAGGGATAACAGATACGCAGTATTTT; CDR3aa: CASSAAGGITDTQYF
v_gene: TRBV7-6; abundance: .; d_gene: TRBD1; j_gene: TRBJ1-1; CDR3nt: TGTGCCAGCAGCGAGGGACAGGGGGCGAGGACTGAAGCTTTCTTT; CDR3aa: CASSEGQGARTEAFF
v_gene: TRBV6-5; abundance: .; d_gene: .; j_gene: TRBJ2-7; CDR3nt: TGTGCCAGCAGTTATCGGGGCCCGGGCTACGAGCAGTACTTC; CDR3aa: CASSYRGPGYEQYF
v_gene: TRBV7-9; abundance: .; d_gene: TRBD2; j_gene: TRBJ2-7; CDR3nt: TGTGCCAGCAGCTTAGCGCGTGGAGCGGGACTTTACGAGCAGTACTTC; CDR3aa: CASSLARGAGLYEQYF
v_gene: TRBV5-4; abundance: .; d_gene: .; j_gene: TRBJ2-1; CDR3nt: TGTGCCAGCAGCCTCGGATCGACGTTGGGGGACAATGAGCAGTTCTTC; CDR3aa: CASSLGSTLGDNEQFF
v_gene: TRBV7-8; abundance: .; d_gene: .; j_gene: TRBJ1-1; CDR3nt: TGTGCCAGCAGCTTAGGGGACCGGGACACAAAAGCTTTCTTT; CDR3aa: CASSLGDRDTKAFF
v_gene: TRBV5-1; abundance: .; d_gene: .; j_gene: TRBJ2-5; CDR3nt: TGCGCCAGCAGCCGACCGGGGGCCCGGGAGACCCAGTACTTC; CDR3aa: CASSRPGARETQYF
v_gene: TRBV5-1; abundance: .; d_gene: .; j_gene: TRBJ1-2; CDR3nt: TGCGCCAGCTCTTGGGGCGGTTCTAACTATGGCTACACCTTC; CDR3aa: CASSWGGSNYGYTF
v_gene: TRBV29-1; abundance: .; d_gene: .; j_gene: TRBJ2-2; CDR3nt: TGCAGCGTTAGGGCTAGTCTTGGCCCCGGGGAGCTGTTTTTT; CDR3aa: CSVRASLGPGELFF
v_gene: TRBV28; abundance: .; d_gene: TRBD2; j_gene: TRBJ2-1; CDR3nt: TGTGCCAGCAGTTTAGGTAGCGGGAGGTTTACCAATGAGCAGTTCTTC; CDR3aa: CASSLGSGRFTNEQFF
v_gene: TRBV14; abundance: .; d_gene: .; j_gene: TRBJ2-1; CDR3nt: TGTGCCAGCAGCCAAGATTTTCCGCAGGCCCTGAGGTACAATGAGCAGTTCTTC; CDR3aa: CASSQDFPQALRYNEQFF
v_gene: TRBV10-3; abundance: .; d_gene: .; j_gene: TRBJ2-3; CDR3nt: TGTGCCATCTCCCCGGAGGCTTCTAGCACAGATACGCAGTATTTT; CDR3aa: CAISPEASSTDTQYF
v_gene: TRBV28; abundance: once; d_gene: .; j_gene: TRBJ1-1; CDR3nt: TGTGCCAGCAGTTTACCCAACTTGATGGGAGCTTTCTTT; CDR3aa: CASSLPNLMGAFF
v_gene: TRBV7-2; abundance: .; d_gene: TRBD2; j_gene: TRBJ2-1; CDR3nt: TGTGCCAGCAGCTCAACTAGCGGGGGCCTTAATGAGCAGTTCTTC; CDR3aa: CASSSTSGGLNEQFF
v_gene: TRBV27; abundance: .; d_gene: TRBD1; j_gene: TRBJ2-7; CDR3nt: TGTGCCAGCAGTTCGGGACAGATTAATTACGAGCAGTACTTC; CDR3aa: CASSSGQINYEQYF
v_gene: TRBV5-1; abundance: .; d_gene: TRBD1; j_gene: TRBJ2-3; CDR3nt: TGCGCCAGCAGCTCGGACCGGGACAGGGTTTCCGATACGCAGTATTTT; CDR3aa: CASSSDRDRVSDTQYF